This T cell receptor beta chain is from a study of shared clonotypes between healthy human individuals. About the research overall: A couple of women and a few men aged 18 to 49 made up the donors. Study findings and constraints: Relative to their counterparts shared across all four donors, non-shared clonotypes exhibited diminished generation probabilities. In a handful of donors, around 5% of naive CD4 clonotypes appeared in common.

In regard to this clone: What it binds is not known.

The method was immunoSEQ multiplex PCR; TCRdb's version includes in-frame clones alone and lacks a portion of them. The sample has under 850,000 clones, nearly 95% seen once. Terminally differentiated effector memory CD45RA+ cells were excluded from the naive CD8 cells, which were CD45RO-negative and positively selected for CCR7. The donors, all of them Caucasian adults, lived in Nashville, Tennessee. Per the germline V gene, CDR1 is SGDLS and CDR2 is YYNGEE. With 3 bases removed from V and 0 bases from J, the gap between germline ends came to 6 bases. This CDR3 region has 13 residues. This chain uses TRBV9 with TRBJ1-1; TRBD1 might be the D (6 bases). The source material was naive CD8+ T cells sorted from blood. The source of this sequence is a man aged 25 to 40 in good health. The CDR3 here is CASSGDMNTEAFF. CDR3 bases: TGTGCCAGCAGCGGGGACATGAACACTGAAGCTTTCTTT.